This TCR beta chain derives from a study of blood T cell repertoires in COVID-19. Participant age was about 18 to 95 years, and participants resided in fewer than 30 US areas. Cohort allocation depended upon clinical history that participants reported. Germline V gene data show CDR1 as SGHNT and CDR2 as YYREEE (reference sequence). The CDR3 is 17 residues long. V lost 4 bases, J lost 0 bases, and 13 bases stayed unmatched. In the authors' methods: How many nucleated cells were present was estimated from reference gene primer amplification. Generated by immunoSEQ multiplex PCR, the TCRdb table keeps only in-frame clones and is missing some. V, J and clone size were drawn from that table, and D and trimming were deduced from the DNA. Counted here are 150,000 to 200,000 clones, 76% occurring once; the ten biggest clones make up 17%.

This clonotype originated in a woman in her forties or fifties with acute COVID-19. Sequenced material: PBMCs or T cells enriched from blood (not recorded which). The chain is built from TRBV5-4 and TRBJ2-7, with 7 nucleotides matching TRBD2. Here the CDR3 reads CASSLRPGTNRSYEQYV. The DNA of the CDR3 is TGTGCCAGCAGCCTCAGGCCAGGGACTAACCGCTCCTACGAGCAGTACGTC.